This T cell receptor beta chain was found in a study of vaccination effects on CD4 cells after COVID-19. Deletions cut 3 bases from V and 6 bases from J, with 12 bases between. Germline V gene data show CDR1 as SEHNR and CDR2 as FQNEAQ (reference sequence). CDR3 length: 13 amino acids. The ViraFEST assay expanded antigen-specific CD4+ T cells with viral peptide pools before sequencing. It was after approximately 11 days of culture that CD4+ T cells were isolated. Neither prior SARS-CoV-2 infection nor positive nucleocapsid antibodies were present in the vaccine recipients. Both day 3 and day 7 saw half the medium replaced with IL-2 medium. Profiled with immunoSEQ multiplex PCR; TCRdb holds only in-frame clones, not every one. The sample records over 20,000 clones, about two thirds being singletons. Comments on this clone: Its matching antigen is unknown.

V usage is TRBV7-9 and J usage is TRBJ2-7, with D unresolved. The source was CD4+ T cells from PBMCs cultured with SARS-CoV-2 spike peptides, collected before COVID-19 vaccination. The TCR comes from a human donor who received a COVID-19 vaccine. CDR3 sequence: CASSFERASEQYF. CDR3 in DNA: TGTGCCAGCAGCTTTGAAAGGGCCTCCGAGCAGTACTTC. Combining the CDR3 with reference TRBV7-9 and TRBJ2-7 gives the whole variable domain DTGVSQNPRHKITKRGQNVTFRCDPISEHNRLYWYRQTLGQGPEFLTYFQNEAQLEKSRLLSDRFSAERPKGSFSTLEIQRTEQGDSAMYLCASSFERASEQYFGPGTRLTVT.